This T cell receptor beta chain was retrieved from a study of T-cell reconstitution after alpha-beta-depleted transplantation in children. In its sample, this clonotype was seen many times. V gave up 5 bases and J gave up 3 bases; unmatched junction bases: 4. The germline V gene encodes CDR1 SQVTM and CDR2 ANQGSEA. CDR3 size: 14 residues. Preparation of the TCRbeta library was carried out with unique molecular identifiers. TCRdb reprocessed the PCR reads via MiXCR and lists one record per CDR3 protein. The data hold some 460,000 distinct CDR3 sequences, with around 15% observed a single time. Sequenced material: PBMCs, mostly from graft donor cells, taken 360 days after TCRalphabeta/CD19-depleted stem cell transplant. The rearrangement uses TRBV29-1 and TRBJ2-2; 9 bases line up with TRBD1. The sequence was obtained from a boy in the first two years of life who had a stem cell transplant for Wiskott-Aldrich syndrome, so the T cells may come from the graft donor. The CDR3 bases are TGCAGCGTTCGCCGGGACAGGGACACCGGGGAGCTGTTTTTT. Encoded protein: CSVRRDRDTGELFF.